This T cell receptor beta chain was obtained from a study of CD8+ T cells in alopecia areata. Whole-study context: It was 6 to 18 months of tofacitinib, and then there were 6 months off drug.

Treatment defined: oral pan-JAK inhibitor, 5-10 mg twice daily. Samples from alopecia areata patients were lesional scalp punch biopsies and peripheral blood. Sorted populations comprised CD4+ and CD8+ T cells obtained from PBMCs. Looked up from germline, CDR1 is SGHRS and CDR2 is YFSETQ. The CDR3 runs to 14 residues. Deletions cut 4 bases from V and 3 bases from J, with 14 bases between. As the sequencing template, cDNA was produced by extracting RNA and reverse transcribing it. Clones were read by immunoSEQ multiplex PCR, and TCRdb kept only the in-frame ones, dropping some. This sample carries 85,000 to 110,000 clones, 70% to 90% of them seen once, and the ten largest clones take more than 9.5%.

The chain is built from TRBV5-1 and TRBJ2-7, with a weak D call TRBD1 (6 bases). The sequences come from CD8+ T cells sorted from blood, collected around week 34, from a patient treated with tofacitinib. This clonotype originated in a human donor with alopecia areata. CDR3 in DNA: TGCGCCAGCAGCCACATCGGGACACTCTACGAGCAGTACTTC. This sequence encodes CASSHIGTLYEQYF.